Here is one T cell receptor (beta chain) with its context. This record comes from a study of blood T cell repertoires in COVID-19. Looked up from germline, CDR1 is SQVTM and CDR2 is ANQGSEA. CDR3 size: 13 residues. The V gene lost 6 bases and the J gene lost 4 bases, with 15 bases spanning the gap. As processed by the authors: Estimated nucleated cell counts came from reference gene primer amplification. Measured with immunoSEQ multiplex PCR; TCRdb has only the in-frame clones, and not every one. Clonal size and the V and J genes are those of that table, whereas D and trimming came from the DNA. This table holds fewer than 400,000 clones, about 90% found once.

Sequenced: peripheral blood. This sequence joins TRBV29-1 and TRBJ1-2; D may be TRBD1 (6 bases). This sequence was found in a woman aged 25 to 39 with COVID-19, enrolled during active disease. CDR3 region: CSVDPEDSYGYTF. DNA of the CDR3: TGCAGCGTCGACCCCGAGGACAGCTATGGCTACACCTTC.